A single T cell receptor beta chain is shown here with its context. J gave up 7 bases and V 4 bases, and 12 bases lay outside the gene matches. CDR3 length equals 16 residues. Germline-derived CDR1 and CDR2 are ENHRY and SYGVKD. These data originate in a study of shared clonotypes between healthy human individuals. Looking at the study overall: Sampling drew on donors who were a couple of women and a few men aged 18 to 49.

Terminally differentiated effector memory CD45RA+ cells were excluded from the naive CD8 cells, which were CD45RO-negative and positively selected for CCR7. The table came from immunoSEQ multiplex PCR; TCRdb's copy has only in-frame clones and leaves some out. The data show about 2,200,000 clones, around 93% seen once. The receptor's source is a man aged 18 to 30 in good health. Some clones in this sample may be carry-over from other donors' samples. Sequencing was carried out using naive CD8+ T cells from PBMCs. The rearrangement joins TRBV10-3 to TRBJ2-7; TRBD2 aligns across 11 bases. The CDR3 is CAISGWASGRTWEQYF. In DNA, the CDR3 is TGTGCCATCAGTGGGTGGGCTAGCGGGAGGACCTGGGAGCAGTACTTC.